This T cell receptor beta chain derives from a study of spatial heterogeneity in lung cancer. The time point: sample taken at primary tumor resection. The donor population consisted of some 67 patients with untreated, early-stage non-small cell lung cancer. TCRdb itself ran the 5' RACE reads through MiXCR, one entry per CDR3 protein. The profile covers about 44,000 distinct CDR3 sequences, with roughly an eighth appearing a single time and 50% to 60% taken by the ten largest. The CDR3 extends over 14 amino acids. Germline V gene data show CDR1 as SEHNR and CDR2 as FQNEAQ (reference sequence). V dropped 4 bases and J dropped 2 bases, with 8 bases sitting between them.

The sequencing used PBMCs, collected at surgery. The chain links TRBV7-9 to TRBJ1-4; maybe TRBD1 (5 bases). This sequence originates from a male donor with early-stage non-small cell lung cancer. In DNA, the CDR3 is TGTGCCAGCAGCTCTTGGGGGACTAATGAAAAACTGTTTTTT. It specifies CASSSWGTNEKLFF.